The 3 T cell receptor beta chains in this list originate from one sample, sequenced in a study of T cell responses to AZD1222 COVID-19 vaccine. Using immunoSEQ multiplex PCR, the repertoire was profiled, and TCRdb retains in-frame clones only, with some absent. The sample includes 80,000 to 90,000 clones, approximately 89% of them seen just once. Here the sequenced sample was peripheral blood, taken on day 0 of AZD1222 vaccination. The origin of the receptors is an adult in good health.

The table lists this clone with a few counts. V and J are TRBV7-2 and TRBJ2-7; a possible D gene is TRBD2 (6 bases). The CDR3 runs to 15 residues. The germline gives CDR1 SGHTA, CDR2 FQGNSA. V was trimmed by 5 bases and J by 2 bases, leaving 16 bases between them. This CDR3 is CASSPMGLKPYEQYF. CDR3 DNA: TGTGCCAGCAGCCCCATGGGACTCAAACCCTACGAGCAGTACTTC.

The chain joins TRBV7-2 to TRBJ2-3, with unresolved D. Between the trimmed V and J ends, which lost 4 bases and 2 bases, there was a span of 7 bases. The germline gives CDR1 SGHTA, CDR2 FQGNSA. The CDR3 loop spans 13 amino acids. The CDR3 here is CASSSSYTDTQYF. CDR3 nucleotide sequence: TGTGCCAGCAGCTCTTCCTACACAGATACGCAGTATTTT.

Note on this clone: This specimen includes other DNA sequences encoding the same CDR3. The chain uses TRBV30 and TRBJ1-5, with 7 bases lining up with TRBD1. V shed 0 bases and J 4 bases; nucleotides not matched to a gene: 0. The CDR3 sequence is 13 residues long. Germline CDR1 is GTSNPN and CDR2 is SVGIG (reference sequence). CDR3 protein: CAWSVQGNQPQHF. CDR3 bases: TGTGCCTGGAGTGTACAGGGGAATCAGCCCCAGCATTTT. Drawing the rest from reference TRBV30 and TRBJ1-5, the complete variable domain is SQTIHQWPATLVQPVGSPLSLECTVEGTSNPNLYWYRQAAGRGLQLLFYSVGIGQISSEVPQNLSASRPQDRQFILSSKKLLLSDSGFYLCAWSVQGNQPQHFGDGTRLSIL.